This TCR beta chain was retrieved from a study of CXCR3-negative and CXCR3-positive naive CD8 T cells. Findings and caveats of the study: Both of the naive subsets showed about the same high diversity, but memory CD8+ cells had much less. Naive subsets did not differ in surface CD5, and the authors estimated TCR strength using properties of the TRB CDR3.

For this clonotype: What it binds is unknown.

Libraries were UMI-labeled 5' RACE TRB cDNA. No DNA is given; TCRdb re-called the 5' RACE reads and lists each CDR3 protein once. Its listing shows 100,000 to 150,000 distinct CDR3 sequences. The sequenced sample was naive CXCR3- CD8+ T cells from blood. The subset was: CD45RO-CCR7+CD27+CD95- naive CD8+ T cells lacking CXCR3 (TNR3-). This TCR came from a human donor in good health. Some clones in this sample may be carry-over from other donors' samples.

The CDR3 loop is CAIRGLAGSQGYEQYF. The chain is built from TRBV10-3 and TRBJ2-7; TCRdb names TRBD2, which stays unverified in the absence of DNA. Looked up from germline, CDR1 is ENHRY and CDR2 is SYGVKD. The CDR3 length is 16 residues.